A single sample is the source of the 9 T cell receptor beta chains below, sequenced in a study of shared clonotypes between healthy human individuals. The protocol was immunoSEQ multiplex PCR, while the TCRdb copy is restricted to in-frame clones and leaves out a portion. The data hold about 1 million clones, with approximately 70% observed a single time. The sequencing sample was made of memory CD4+ T cells sorted from blood. Subset of the sample: CD45RA-negative fraction. The receptors stem from a man aged 18 to 30 in good health.

The chain carries TRBV19 and TRBJ1-1, with D possibly being TRBD1 (6 bases). Trimming removed 3 bases from V and 1 base from J, with 18 bases in between. Germline CDR1 LNHDA, CDR2 SQIVND (reference sequence). There are 17 residues in the CDR3. CDR3 in amino acids: CASSIWAPADRNTEAFF. The CDR3 DNA sequence: TGTGCCAGTAGTATCTGGGCCCCCGCGGACAGGAACACTGAAGCTTTCTTT. The complete variable domain, with remaining parts taken from reference TRBV19 and TRBJ1-1, reads DGGITQSPKYLFRKEGQNVTLSCEQNLNHDAMYWYRQDPGQGLRLIYYSQIVNDFQKGDIAEGYSVSREKKESFPLTVTSAQKNPTAFYLCASSIWAPADRNTEAFFGQGTRLTVV.

The gene calls are TRBV5-1 and TRBJ2-7, with D tentatively TRBD1 (6 bases). This CDR3 has 15 amino acids. Trimming cost V 4 bases and J 0 bases, with 14 bases left between them. Germline-derived CDR1 and CDR2 are SGHRS and YFSETQ. This chain's CDR3 is CASSGGQLLSYEQYF. The CDR3 nucleotides are TGCGCCAGCAGCGGAGGACAGTTACTCTCCTACGAGCAGTACTTC.

The chain links TRBV7-2 to TRBJ2-1; the match to TRBD2 covers 7 bases. CDR3 length: 15 residues. After removal of 7 bases from V and 4 bases from J, the junction contained 10 bases not matched to a gene. Germline CDR1 reads SGHTA; CDR2 reads FQGNSA. This chain's CDR3 is CASNGGRAQYNEQFF. The CDR3 DNA sequence: TGTGCCAGCAATGGGGGGAGGGCCCAATACAATGAGCAGTTCTTC.

The chain combines TRBV6-1 with TRBJ1-5, with unresolved D. V lost 4 bases, J lost 3 bases, and 4 bases lay in between. Germline V gives CDR1 MNHNS, CDR2 SASEGT. CDR3 length equals 12 residues. The CDR3 nucleotides are TGTGCCAGCAGTGCGTCCAATCAGCCCCAGCATTTT. Encoded protein: CASSASNQPQHF.

This chain joins TRBV2 and TRBJ2-3; no firm D call. The CDR3 length is 14 residues. Looked up from germline, CDR1 is SNHLY and CDR2 is FYNNEI. V was trimmed by 5 bases and J by 2 bases, leaving 11 bases between them. The CDR3 DNA is TGTGCCAGCAGTACCCTGGGCCCCACAGATACGCAGTATTTT. It specifies CASSTLGPTDTQYF. Looking up the rest from reference TRBV2 and TRBJ2-3 gives the full variable domain: EPEVTQTPSHQVTQMGQEVILRCVPISNHLYFYWYRQILGQKVEFLVSFYNNEISEKSEIFDDQFSVERPDGSNFTLKIRSTKLEDSAMYFCASSTLGPTDTQYFGPGTRLTVL.

This clone was found a few times. This chain joins TRBV5-1 and TRBJ1-1; 7 bases are a match to TRBD1. Germline trimming cut 7 bases from V and 0 bases from J; bases unmatched to any gene: 3. The CDR3 is 13 amino acids. Germline V lookup: CDR1 SGHRS, CDR2 YFSETQ. CDR3 loop: CASGDSLNTEAFF. CDR3 coding DNA: TGCGCCAGCGGGGACAGCTTGAACACTGAAGCTTTCTTT.

This clone has just a few counts. The chain carries TRBV5-8 and TRBJ2-7; a weak D match, TRBD1 (6 bases). Germline V gives CDR1 SGHTS, CDR2 YDEGEE. V was clipped by 2 bases and J by 4 bases, with 10 bases between them. There are 13 residues in the CDR3. The CDR3, as DNA: TGTGCCAGCAGCTTCGACAGGCTGTACGAGCAGTACTTC. Its translation: CASSFDRLYEQYF.

This chain connects TRBV30 to TRBJ2-7; 9 bases are a match to TRBD1. The CDR3 contains 13 residues. V shed 1 base, J shed 7 bases, and the junction held 5 bases outside the gene matches. Per the germline V gene, CDR1 is GTSNPN and CDR2 is SVGIG (reference sequence). The CDR3 DNA is TGTGCCTGGAGTGCGGACAGGGGTATGGAGCAGTACTTC. Translated, it gives CAWSADRGMEQYF.

The J gene is TRBJ2-5, the V gene TRBV5-6, with 8 bases matching TRBD1. In germline, CDR1 is SGHDT, CDR2 YYEEEE. V was pared by 2 bases and J by 5 bases, with 11 bases of the junction left unmatched. There are 16 residues in the CDR3. CDR3 in amino acids: CASSLWTGPRQETQYF. The CDR3 nucleotides are TGTGCCAGCAGCTTATGGACAGGGCCGCGTCAGGAGACCCAGTACTTC.